This T cell receptor (beta chain) was recovered during a study of cytomegalovirus exposure and HLA in healthy donors. Across the study: Prior work identified 120 million or so unique TCR beta sequences in about 179 million T cells.

Vbeta (60) and Jbeta (13) primers were used in the PCR. Profiling relied on immunoSEQ multiplex PCR, and the TCRdb table lists in-frame clones only, not all of them. The table includes 150,000 or so clones, approximately 74% detected once. This CDR3 is 19 amino acids long. J gave up 1 base and V 2 bases, and 14 bases lay outside the gene matches. Germline CDR1 is MGHRA and CDR2 is YSYEKL. The specimen was PBMCs. The clonotype originates from a man younger than 40 in good health and CMV-seronegative. J is TRBJ2-1 and V is TRBV4-1, with 7 bases fitting TRBD2. The CDR3 bases are TGCGCCAGCAGCCAACTATATCCGGGACTAATGGGATCCTACAATGAGCAGTTCTTC. This gives the protein CASSQLYPGLMGSYNEQFF.